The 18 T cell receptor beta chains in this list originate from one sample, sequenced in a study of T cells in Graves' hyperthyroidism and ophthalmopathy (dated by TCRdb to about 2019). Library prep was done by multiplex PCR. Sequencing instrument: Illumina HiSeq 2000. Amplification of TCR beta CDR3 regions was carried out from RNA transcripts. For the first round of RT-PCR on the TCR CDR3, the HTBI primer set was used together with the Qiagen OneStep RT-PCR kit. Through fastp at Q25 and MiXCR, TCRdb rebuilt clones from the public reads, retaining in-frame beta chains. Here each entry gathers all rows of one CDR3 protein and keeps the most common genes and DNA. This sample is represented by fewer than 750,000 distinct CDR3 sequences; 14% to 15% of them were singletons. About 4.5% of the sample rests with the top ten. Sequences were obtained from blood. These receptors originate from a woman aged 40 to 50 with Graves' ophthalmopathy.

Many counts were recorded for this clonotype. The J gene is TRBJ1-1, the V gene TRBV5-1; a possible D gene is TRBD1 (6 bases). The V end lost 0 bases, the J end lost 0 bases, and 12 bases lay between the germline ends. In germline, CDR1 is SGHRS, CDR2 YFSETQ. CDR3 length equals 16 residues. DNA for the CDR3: TGCGCCAGCAGCTTGGGGGGGGGCCTTATGAACACTGAAGCTTTCTTT. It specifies CASSLGGGLMNTEAFF.

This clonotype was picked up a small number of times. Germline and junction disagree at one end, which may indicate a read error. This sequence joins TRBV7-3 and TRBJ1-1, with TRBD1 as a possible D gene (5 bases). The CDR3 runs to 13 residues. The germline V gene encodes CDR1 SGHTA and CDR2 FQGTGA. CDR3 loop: CASNLTGNTEAFF. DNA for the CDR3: TGTGCCAGCAACTTAACAGGTAACACTGAAGCTTTCTTT.

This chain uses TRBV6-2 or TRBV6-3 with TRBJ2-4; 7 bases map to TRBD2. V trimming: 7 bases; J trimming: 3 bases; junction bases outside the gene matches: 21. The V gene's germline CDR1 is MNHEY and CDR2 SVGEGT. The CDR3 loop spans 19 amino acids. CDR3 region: CASTKIQRGTGGDKNIQYF. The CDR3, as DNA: TGTGCCAGCACCAAGATACAGAGGGGAACGGGGGGAGACAAAAACATTCAGTACTTC.

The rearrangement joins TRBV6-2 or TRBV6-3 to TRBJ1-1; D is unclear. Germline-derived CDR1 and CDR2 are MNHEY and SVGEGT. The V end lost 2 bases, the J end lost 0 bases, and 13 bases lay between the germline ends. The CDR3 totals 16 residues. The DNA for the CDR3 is TGTGCCAGCAGTTACACCAGTACCACGATGAACACTGAAGCTTTCTTT. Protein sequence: CASSYTSTTMNTEAFF.

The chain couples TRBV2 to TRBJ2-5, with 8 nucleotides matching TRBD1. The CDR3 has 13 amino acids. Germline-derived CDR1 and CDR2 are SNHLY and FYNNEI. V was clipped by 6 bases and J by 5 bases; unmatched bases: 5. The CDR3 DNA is TGTGCCAGCAGCGGGGACAGGTCGGAGACCCAGTACTTC. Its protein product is CASSGDRSETQYF.

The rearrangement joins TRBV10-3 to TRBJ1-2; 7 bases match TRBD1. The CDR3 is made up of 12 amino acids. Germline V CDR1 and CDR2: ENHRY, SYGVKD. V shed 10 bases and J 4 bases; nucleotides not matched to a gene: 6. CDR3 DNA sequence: TGTGCCACCTCGGACAGGAGCTATGGCTACACCTTC. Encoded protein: CATSDRSYGYTF.

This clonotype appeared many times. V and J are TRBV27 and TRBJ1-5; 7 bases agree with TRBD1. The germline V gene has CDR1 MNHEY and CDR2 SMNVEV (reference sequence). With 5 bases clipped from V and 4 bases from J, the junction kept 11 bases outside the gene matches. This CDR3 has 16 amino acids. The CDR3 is CASSPEGQERNQPQHF. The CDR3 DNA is TGTGCCAGCAGTCCCGAAGGACAGGAGCGTAATCAGCCCCAGCATTTT.

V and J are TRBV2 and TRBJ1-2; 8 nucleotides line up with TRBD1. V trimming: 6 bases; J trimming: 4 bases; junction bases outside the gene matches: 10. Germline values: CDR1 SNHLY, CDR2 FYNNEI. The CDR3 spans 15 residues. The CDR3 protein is CASSTLRTGSYGYTF. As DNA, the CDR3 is TGTGCCAGCAGCACCCTCCGGACAGGGTCCTATGGCTACACCTTC.

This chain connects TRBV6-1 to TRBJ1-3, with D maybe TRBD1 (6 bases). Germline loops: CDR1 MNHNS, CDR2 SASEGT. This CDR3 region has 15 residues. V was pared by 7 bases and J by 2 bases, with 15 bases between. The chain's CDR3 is CASIGRGATGNTIYF. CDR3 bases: TGTGCCAGCATTGGGCGGGGGGCTACTGGAAACACCATATATTTT.

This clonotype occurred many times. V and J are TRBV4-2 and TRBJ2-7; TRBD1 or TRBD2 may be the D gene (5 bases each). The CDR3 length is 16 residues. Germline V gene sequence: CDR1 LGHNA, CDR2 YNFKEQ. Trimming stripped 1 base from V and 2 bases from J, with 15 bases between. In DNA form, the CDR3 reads TGTGCCAGCAGCCAAGGTATCGGGACCATAACCTACGAGCAGTACTTC. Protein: CASSQGIGTITYEQYF.

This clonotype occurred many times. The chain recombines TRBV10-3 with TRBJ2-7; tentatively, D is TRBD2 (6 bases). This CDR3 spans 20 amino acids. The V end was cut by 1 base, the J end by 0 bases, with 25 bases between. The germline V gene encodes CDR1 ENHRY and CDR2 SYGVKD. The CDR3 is CAISEWSRPGLQMSSYEQYF. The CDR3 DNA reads TGTGCCATCAGTGAGTGGAGTCGTCCGGGACTCCAAATGAGCTCCTACGAGCAGTACTTC.

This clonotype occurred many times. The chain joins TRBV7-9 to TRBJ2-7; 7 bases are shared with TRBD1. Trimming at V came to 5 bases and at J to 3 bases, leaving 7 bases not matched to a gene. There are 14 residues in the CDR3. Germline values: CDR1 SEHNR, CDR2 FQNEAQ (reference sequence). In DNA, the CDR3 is TGTGCCAGCAGCCCCAAAAGACAGGGCTACGAGCAGTACTTC. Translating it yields CASSPKRQGYEQYF. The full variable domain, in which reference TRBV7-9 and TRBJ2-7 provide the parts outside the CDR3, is DTGVSQNPRHKITKRGQNVTFRCDPISEHNRLYWYRQTLGQGPEFLTYFQNEAQLEKSRLLSDRFSAERPKGSFSTLEIQRTEQGDSAMYLCASSPKRQGYEQYFGPGTRLTVT.

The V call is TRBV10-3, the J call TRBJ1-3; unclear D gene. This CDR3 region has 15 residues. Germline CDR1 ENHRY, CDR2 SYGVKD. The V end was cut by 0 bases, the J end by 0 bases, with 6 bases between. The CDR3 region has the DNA TGTGCCATCAGTGAGTCTATGGGCTCTGGAAACACCATATATTTT. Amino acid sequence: CAISESMGSGNTIYF.

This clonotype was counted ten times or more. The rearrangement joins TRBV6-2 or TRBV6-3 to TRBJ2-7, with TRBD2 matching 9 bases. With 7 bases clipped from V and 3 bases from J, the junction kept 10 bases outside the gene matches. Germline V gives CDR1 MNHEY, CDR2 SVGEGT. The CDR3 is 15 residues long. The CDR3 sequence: CASTRMAGGDYEQYF. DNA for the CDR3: TGTGCCAGCACTAGAATGGCGGGAGGGGACTACGAGCAGTACTTC.

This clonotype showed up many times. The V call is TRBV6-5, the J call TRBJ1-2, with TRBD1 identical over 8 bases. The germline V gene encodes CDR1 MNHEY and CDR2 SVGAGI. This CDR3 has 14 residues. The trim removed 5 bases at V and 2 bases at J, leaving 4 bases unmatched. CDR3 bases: TGTGCCAGCAGTAATAGACAGGGGAACTATGGCTACACCTTC. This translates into CASSNRQGNYGYTF.

The DNA for the CDR3 is TGTGCCAGCAGCGCAACACTAGGGACAGGGCTCCAAGGCTACACCTTC. Protein: CASSATLGTGLQGYTF. The rearrangement joins TRBV9 to TRBJ1-2; 9 nucleotides match TRBD1. CDR1 SGDLS and CDR2 YYNGEE come from the germline V gene. V gave up 3 bases and J gave up 8 bases; unmatched junction bases: 14. The CDR3 runs 16 residues. The full variable domain, rest sourced from reference TRBV9 and TRBJ1-2, is DSGVTQTPKHLITATGQRVTLRCSPRSGDLSVYWYQQSLDQGLQFLIQYYNGEERAKGNILERFSAQQFPDLHSELNLSSLELGDSALYFCASSATLGTGLQGYTFGSGTRLTVV.

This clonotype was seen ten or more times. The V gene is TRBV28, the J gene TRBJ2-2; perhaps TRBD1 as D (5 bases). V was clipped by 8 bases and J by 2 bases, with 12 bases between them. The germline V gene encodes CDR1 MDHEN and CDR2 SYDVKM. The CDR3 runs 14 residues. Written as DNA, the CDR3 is TGTGCCAGCTCGCCCCAGGGTAACACCGGGGAGCTGTTTTTT. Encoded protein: CASSPQGNTGELFF.

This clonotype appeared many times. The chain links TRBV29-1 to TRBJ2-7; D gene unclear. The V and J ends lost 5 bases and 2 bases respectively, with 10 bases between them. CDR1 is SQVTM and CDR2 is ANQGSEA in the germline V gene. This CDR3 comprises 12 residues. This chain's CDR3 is CSVSSATYEQYF. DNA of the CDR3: TGCAGCGTTTCTTCAGCCACCTACGAGCAGTACTTC.